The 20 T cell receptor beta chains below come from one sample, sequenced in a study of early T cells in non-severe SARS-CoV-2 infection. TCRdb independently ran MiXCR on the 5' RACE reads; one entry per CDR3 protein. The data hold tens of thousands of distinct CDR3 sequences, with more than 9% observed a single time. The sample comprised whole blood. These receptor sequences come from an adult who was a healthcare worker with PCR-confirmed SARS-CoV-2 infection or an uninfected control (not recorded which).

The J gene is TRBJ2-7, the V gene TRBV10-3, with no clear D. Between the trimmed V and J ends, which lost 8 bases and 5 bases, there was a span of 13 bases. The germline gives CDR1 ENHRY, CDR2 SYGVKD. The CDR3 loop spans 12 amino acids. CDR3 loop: CAIAWGTNEQYF. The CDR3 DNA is TGTGCCATCGCCTGGGGTACCAACGAGCAGTACTTC.

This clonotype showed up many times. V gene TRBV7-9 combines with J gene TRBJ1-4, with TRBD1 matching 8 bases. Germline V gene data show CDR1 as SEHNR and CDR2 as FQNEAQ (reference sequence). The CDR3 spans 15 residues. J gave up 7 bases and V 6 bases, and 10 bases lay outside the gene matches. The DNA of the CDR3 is TGTGCCAGCAGTTTGGACAGGGTGGGCAGTGAAAAACTGTTTTTT. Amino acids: CASSLDRVGSEKLFF.

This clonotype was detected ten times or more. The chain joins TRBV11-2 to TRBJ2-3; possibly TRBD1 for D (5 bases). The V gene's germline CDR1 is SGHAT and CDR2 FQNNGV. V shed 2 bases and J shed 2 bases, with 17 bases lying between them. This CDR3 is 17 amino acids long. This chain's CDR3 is CASSLLLPMGHTDTQYF. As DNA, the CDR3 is TGTGCCAGCAGCTTACTACTCCCCATGGGGCACACAGATACGCAGTATTTT.

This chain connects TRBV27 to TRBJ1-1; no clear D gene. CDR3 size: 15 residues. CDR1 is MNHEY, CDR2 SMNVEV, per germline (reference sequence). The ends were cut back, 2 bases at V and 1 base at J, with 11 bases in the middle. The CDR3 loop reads CASSLRLVGNTEAFF. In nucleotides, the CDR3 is TGTGCCAGCAGTTTAAGACTTGTGGGGAACACTGAAGCTTTCTTT.

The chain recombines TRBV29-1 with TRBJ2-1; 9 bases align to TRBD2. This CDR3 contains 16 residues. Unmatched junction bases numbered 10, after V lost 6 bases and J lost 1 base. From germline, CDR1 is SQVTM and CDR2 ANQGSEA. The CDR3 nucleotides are TGCAGCGTCCGTACCACGAGCGGGAGGTCCTACAATGAGCAGTTCTTC. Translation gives CSVRTTSGRSYNEQFF.

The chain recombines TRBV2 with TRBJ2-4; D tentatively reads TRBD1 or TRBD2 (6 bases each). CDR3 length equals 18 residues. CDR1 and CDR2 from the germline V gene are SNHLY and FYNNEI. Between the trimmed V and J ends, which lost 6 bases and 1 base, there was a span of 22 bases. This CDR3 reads CASRPAGGVAGAKNIQYF. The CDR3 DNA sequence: TGTGCCAGCAGACCCGCCGGGGGCGTAGCAGGGGCCAAAAACATTCAGTACTTC.

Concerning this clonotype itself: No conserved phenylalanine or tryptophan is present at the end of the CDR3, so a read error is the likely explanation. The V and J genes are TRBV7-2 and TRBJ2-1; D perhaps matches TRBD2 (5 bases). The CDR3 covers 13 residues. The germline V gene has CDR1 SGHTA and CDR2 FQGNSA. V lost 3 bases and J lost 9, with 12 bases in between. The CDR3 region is CASSFGAGSEQFY. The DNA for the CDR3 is TGTGCCAGCAGCTTTGGAGCTGGGAGTGAGCAGTTCTAC.

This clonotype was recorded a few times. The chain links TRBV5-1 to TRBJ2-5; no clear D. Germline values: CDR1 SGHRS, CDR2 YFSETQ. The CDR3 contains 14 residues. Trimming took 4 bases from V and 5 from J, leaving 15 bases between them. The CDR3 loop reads CASSPGRGRETQYF. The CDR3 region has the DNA TGCGCCAGCAGCCCAGGACGAGGACGGGAGACCCAGTACTTC.

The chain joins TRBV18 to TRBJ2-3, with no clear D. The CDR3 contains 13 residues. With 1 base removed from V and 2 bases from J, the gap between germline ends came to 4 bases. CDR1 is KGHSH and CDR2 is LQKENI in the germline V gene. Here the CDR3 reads CASSPLLTDTQYF. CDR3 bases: TGTGCCAGCTCACCACTCCTCACAGATACGCAGTATTTT.

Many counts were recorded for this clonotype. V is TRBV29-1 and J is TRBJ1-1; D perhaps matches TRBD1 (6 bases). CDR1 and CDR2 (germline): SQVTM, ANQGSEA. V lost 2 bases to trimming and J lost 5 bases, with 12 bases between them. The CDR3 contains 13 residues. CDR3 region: CSVEPQGLTEAFF. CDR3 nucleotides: TGCAGCGTTGAACCGCAGGGGTTGACTGAAGCTTTCTTT.

The chain's CDR3 is CASRPLGISNQPQHF. CDR3 in DNA: TGTGCCAGCCGACCGTTAGGAATTAGCAATCAGCCCCAGCATTTT. The chain links TRBV19 to TRBJ1-5; D is undetermined. Looked up from germline, CDR1 is LNHDA and CDR2 is SQIVND (reference sequence). Trimming cost V 9 bases and J 0 bases, with 15 bases left between them. CDR3 size: 15 residues.

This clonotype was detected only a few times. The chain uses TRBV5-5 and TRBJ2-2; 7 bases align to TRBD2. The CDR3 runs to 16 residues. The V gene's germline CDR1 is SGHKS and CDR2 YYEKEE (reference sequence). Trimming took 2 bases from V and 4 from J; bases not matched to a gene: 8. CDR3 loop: CASSLPRLAGTGELFF. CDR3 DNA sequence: TGTGCCAGCAGCTTACCAAGACTAGCCGGCACCGGGGAGCTGTTTTTT.

The CDR3 DNA reads as TGTGCCAGCAGCGTAGGACTAGCGGGAGGGCCAGGTACCGGGGAGCTGTTTTTT. Translated, it gives CASSVGLAGGPGTGELFF. The chain joins TRBV9 to TRBJ2-2; TRBD2 aligns across 14 bases. V trimming: 0 bases; J trimming: 5 bases; junction bases outside the gene matches: 6. This CDR3 is built from 18 residues. Looked up from germline, CDR1 is SGDLS and CDR2 is YYNGEE.

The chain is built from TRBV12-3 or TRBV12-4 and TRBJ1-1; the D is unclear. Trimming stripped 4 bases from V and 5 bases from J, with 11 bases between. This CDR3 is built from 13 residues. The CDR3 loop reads CASSSRLETEAFF. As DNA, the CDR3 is TGTGCCAGCAGTTCGAGACTGGAGACTGAAGCTTTCTTT.

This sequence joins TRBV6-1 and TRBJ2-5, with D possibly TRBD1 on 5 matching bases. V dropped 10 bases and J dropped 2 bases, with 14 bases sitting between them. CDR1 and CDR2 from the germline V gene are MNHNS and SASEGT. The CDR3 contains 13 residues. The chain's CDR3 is CATSSQGQETQYF. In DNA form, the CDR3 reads TGTGCCACCTCGAGTCAGGGACAAGAGACCCAGTACTTC.

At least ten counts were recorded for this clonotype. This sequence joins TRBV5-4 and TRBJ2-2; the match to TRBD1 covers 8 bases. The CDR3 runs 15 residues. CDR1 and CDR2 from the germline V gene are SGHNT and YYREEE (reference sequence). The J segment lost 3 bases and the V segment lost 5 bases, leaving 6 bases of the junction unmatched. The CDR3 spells CASSYGQGYTGELFF. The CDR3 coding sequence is TGTGCCAGCAGTTACGGACAGGGCTACACCGGGGAGCTGTTTTTT. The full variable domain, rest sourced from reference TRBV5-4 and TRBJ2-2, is ETGVTQSPTHLIKTRGQQVTLRCSSQSGHNTVSWYQQALGQGPQFIFQYYREEENGRGNFPPRFSGLQFPNYSSELNVNALELDDSALYLCASSYGQGYTGELFFGEGSRLTVL.

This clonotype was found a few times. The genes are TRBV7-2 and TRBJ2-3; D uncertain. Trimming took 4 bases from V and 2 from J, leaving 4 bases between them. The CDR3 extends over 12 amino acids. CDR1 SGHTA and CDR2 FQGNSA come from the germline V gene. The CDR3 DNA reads TGTGCCAGCAGCTCGAACACAGATACGCAGTATTTT. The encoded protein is CASSSNTDTQYF.

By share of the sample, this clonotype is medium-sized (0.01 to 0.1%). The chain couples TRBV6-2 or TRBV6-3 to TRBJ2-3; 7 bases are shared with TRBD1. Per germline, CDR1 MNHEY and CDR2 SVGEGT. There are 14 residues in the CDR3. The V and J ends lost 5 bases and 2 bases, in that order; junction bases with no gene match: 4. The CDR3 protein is CASSMGQTTDTQYF. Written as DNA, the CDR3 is TGTGCCAGCAGTATGGGACAGACCACAGATACGCAGTATTTT.

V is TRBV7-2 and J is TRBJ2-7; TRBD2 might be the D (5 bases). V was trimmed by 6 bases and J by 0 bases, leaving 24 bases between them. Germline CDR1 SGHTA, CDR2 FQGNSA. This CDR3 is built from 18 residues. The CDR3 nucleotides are TGTGCCAGCAGTCGACTGCCAGCACCCGGGAAGAGCTCCTACGAGCAGTACTTC. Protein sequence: CASSRLPAPGKSSYEQYF.

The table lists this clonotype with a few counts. The chain's CDR3 is CASSPGRGGGHEQYF. In DNA, the CDR3 is TGTGCCAGCTCACCTGGGCGAGGGGGGGGCCACGAGCAGTACTTC. This chain links TRBV18 with TRBJ2-7, with D perhaps TRBD2 (7 bases). Germline V CDR1 and CDR2: KGHSH, LQKENI. CDR3 length equals 15 residues. V was pared by 3 bases and J by 5 bases, with 17 bases between.